This T cell receptor (beta chain) emerged from a study of cytomegalovirus exposure and HLA in healthy donors. Regarding this clone: What it binds is unknown.

Germline loops: CDR1 SGHNT, CDR2 YYREEE (reference sequence). The length of the CDR3 is 17 residues. V shed 5 bases, J shed 5 bases, and the junction held 16 bases outside the gene matches. Whole-study findings and limits: In a later analysis, a missense DCLRE1C variant was linked to TCR beta V- and J-gene trimming. Accurate predictions that matched the HLA-A and HLA-B alleles of most subjects were reportedly made from TCR beta sequences.

13 Jbeta primers and 60 Vbeta primers were used for the PCR. Produced via immunoSEQ multiplex PCR; TCRdb's table is partial and in-frame only. The sample holds 150,000 to 200,000 clones, roughly 85% seen once. V usage is TRBV5-4 and J usage is TRBJ2-3; 8 nucleotides match TRBD1. The clonotype originates from a woman in her fifties or sixties in good health and CMV-seronegative. The material sequenced was PBMCs. The CDR3 is CASRIGIETGVRDTQYF. The CDR3 bases are TGTGCCAGCAGGATTGGAATAGAGACAGGGGTTAGAGATACGCAGTATTTT.